Described below is a single T cell receptor beta chain sequence and its context. The sample is drawn from a study of cytomegalovirus exposure and HLA in healthy donors. PCR amplification relied on 60 Vbeta primers (plus 13 Jbeta primers). Data came from immunoSEQ multiplex PCR; TCRdb stores just in-frame clones and leaves some out. The table shows 89,000 or so clones, with about 77% occurring only once. This CDR3 comprises 14 residues. J lost 5 bases, V lost 4 bases, and 7 bases had no gene match. Germline-derived CDR1 and CDR2 are LGHNA and YNFKEQ. The sample was PBMCs. The source of this sequence is a man aged 55 to 70 in good health and CMV-seronegative. J is TRBJ2-7 and V is TRBV4-2; 8 nucleotides align to TRBD2. CDR3 nucleotides: TGTGCCAGCAGCCTAACGGGACTAGATAACGAGCAGTACTTC. Protein product: CASSLTGLDNEQYF.